The 22 T cell receptor beta chains below come from one sample, sequenced in a study of cytomegalovirus exposure and HLA in healthy donors. The PCR employed 60 Vbeta primers together with 13 Jbeta primers. TCRdb keeps only in-frame clones here, not all; method: immunoSEQ multiplex PCR. The sample lists 110,000 to 150,000 clones, about 74% occurring once. The sample was PBMCs. All receptors come from a man aged 18 to 30 in good health and CMV-seropositive.

J is TRBJ1-2 and V is TRBV19; D remains ambiguous. V lost 4 bases to trimming and J lost 0 bases, with 12 bases between them. Germline CDR1 reads LNHDA; CDR2 reads SQIVND (reference sequence). The CDR3 loop spans 15 amino acids. The CDR3 bases are TGTGCCAGTAGTAGCGGCGGCGAGTCTAACTATGGCTACACCTTC. Protein sequence: CASSSGGESNYGYTF.

This clone was detected once. The chain employs TRBV9 and TRBJ2-2, with D possibly being TRBD1 (5 bases). Germline V gene lookup returns CDR1 SGDLS and CDR2 YYNGEE. V was pared by 1 base and J by 5 bases, with 9 bases between. This CDR3 is 14 amino acids long. The CDR3 loop is CASSVQGGTGELFF. The CDR3 nucleotides are TGTGCCAGCAGCGTACAGGGTGGAACCGGGGAGCTGTTTTTT.

The chain links TRBV28 to TRBJ1-5; TRBD1 aligns across 9 bases. J lost 6 bases, V lost 9 bases, and 9 bases had no gene match. This CDR3 is built from 14 residues. CDR1 is MDHEN and CDR2 is SYDVKM in the germline V gene. The CDR3 is CASSPDRGGQPQHF. Written as DNA, the CDR3 is TGTGCCAGTAGTCCGGACAGGGGCGGTCAGCCCCAGCATTTT.

The count of this clone is one. CDR3 DNA sequence: TGTGCCAGCAGTCCTCGGTGGGGGGGAGAGACCGGGGAGCTGTTTTTT. Amino acids: CASSPRWGGETGELFF. The rearrangement joins TRBV7-8 to TRBJ2-2; 7 bases agree with TRBD2. Losses at the gene ends were 6 bases for V and 5 bases for J; bases not matched to a gene: 12. CDR1 is SGHVS and CDR2 is FQNEAQ in the germline V gene. This CDR3 spans 16 amino acids.

The chain joins TRBV7-9 to TRBJ2-5; D gene ambiguous. Germline CDR1 SEHNR, CDR2 FQNEAQ (reference sequence). The CDR3 is 12 amino acids. Trimming took 3 bases from V and 5 from J, leaving 7 bases between them. The CDR3 coding sequence is TGTGCCAGCAGCTTCTTACAGGAGACCCAGTACTTC. Protein product: CASSFLQETQYF.

The chain couples TRBV7-2 to TRBJ2-2; D gene unclear. This CDR3 is 12 amino acids long. Germline-derived CDR1 and CDR2 are SGHTA and FQGNSA. V was clipped by 5 bases and J by 6 bases, with 7 bases between them. CDR3 bases: TGTGCCAGCAGCGTCCTAGCCGGGGAGCTGTTTTTT. This encodes CASSVLAGELFF.

This sequence joins TRBV28 and TRBJ1-5, with D perhaps matching TRBD1 (6 bases). In germline, CDR1 is MDHEN, CDR2 SYDVKM. The CDR3 has 15 residues. Trimming left V 7 bases short and J 0 bases short, with 13 bases between. The CDR3 reads CASTLRGFSNQPQHF. The CDR3 DNA sequence: TGTGCCAGCACCTTGAGGGGGTTTAGCAATCAGCCCCAGCATTTT.

The chain is built from TRBV30 and TRBJ2-7; the D gene is possibly TRBD2 (6 bases). Germline V CDR1 and CDR2: GTSNPN, SVGIG (reference sequence). V lost 5 bases and J 1 base, leaving 15 bases between the germline ends. The CDR3 runs 14 residues. The CDR3 loop reads CAWALGSGSYEQYF. Here the CDR3 DNA reads TGTGCCTGGGCCCTTGGTAGCGGATCCTACGAGCAGTACTTC.

This clone was counted a single time. The chain carries TRBV6-4 and TRBJ2-6; weak D call: TRBD1 (6 bases). The length of the CDR3 is 16 residues. Trimming cost V 6 bases and J 0 bases, with 12 bases left between them. Germline loops: CDR1 MRHNA, CDR2 SNTAGT. CDR3 residues: CASRPEGVSGANVLTF. The CDR3, as DNA: TGTGCCAGCAGGCCTGAGGGGGTCTCTGGGGCCAACGTCCTGACTTTC.

The chain uses TRBV18 and TRBJ2-5, with 9 bases identical to TRBD2. In germline, CDR1 is KGHSH, CDR2 LQKENI. V lost 3 bases and J lost 7; bases outside the gene matches: 3. The CDR3 contains 13 residues. CDR3 in DNA: TGTGCCAGCTCACCTCATAGCGGGGGGACCCAGTACTTC. It codes for CASSPHSGGTQYF. Together with reference TRBV18 and TRBJ2-5, the CDR3 gives the full variable domain: NAGVMQNPRHLVRRRGQEARLRCSPMKGHSHVYWYRQLPEEGLKFMVYLQKENIIDESGMPKERFSAEFPKEGPSILRIQQVVRGDSAAYFCASSPHSGGTQYFGPGTRLLVL.

The chain has TRBV30 and TRBJ1-6; D not certain. This CDR3 has 15 amino acids. Germline V gives CDR1 GTSNPN, CDR2 SVGIG (reference sequence). Between the trimmed V and J ends, which lost 5 bases and 0 bases, there was a span of 11 bases. In DNA form, the CDR3 reads TGTGCCTGGGAAAGGAGCGGCTCCTATAATTCACCCCTCCACTTT. It translates to CAWERSGSYNSPLHF.

This chain links TRBV28 with TRBJ2-1; 9 nucleotides agree with TRBD2. The CDR3 spans 15 residues. The germline gives CDR1 MDHEN, CDR2 SYDVKM. V trimming: 5 bases; J trimming: 3 bases; junction bases outside the gene matches: 5. DNA for the CDR3: TGTGCCAGCAGTAGATCTAGCGGGGTCTACAATGAGCAGTTCTTC. Amino acid sequence: CASSRSSGVYNEQFF. The full variable domain, completed using reference TRBV28 and TRBJ2-1, is DVKVTQSSRYLVKRTGEKVFLECVQDMDHENMFWYRQDPGLGLRLIYFSYDVKMKEKGDIPEGYSVSREKKERFSLILESASTNQTSMYLCASSRSSGVYNEQFFGPGTRLTVL.

This sequence joins TRBV5-6 and TRBJ2-1; a possible D gene is TRBD1 (6 bases). CDR1 is SGHDT, CDR2 YYEEEE, per germline. V was shortened by 4 bases and J by 10 bases, with 12 bases between the two germline ends. The CDR3 is 12 amino acids. Here the CDR3 reads CASSLIDREQFF. The CDR3 DNA follows: TGTGCCAGCAGCCTGATCGACAGGGAGCAGTTCTTC.

This chain joins TRBV7-9 and TRBJ1-4, with D possibly being TRBD1 (5 bases). The V end was cut by 5 bases, the J end by 8 bases, with 15 bases between. The CDR3 consists of 14 residues. Germline V gives CDR1 SEHNR, CDR2 FQNEAQ (reference sequence). DNA for the CDR3: TGTGCCAGCAGCCCCCGCCAGGGTAACGAAAAACTGTTTTTT. It is translated as CASSPRQGNEKLFF.

The V call is TRBV5-6, the J call TRBJ1-2; 7 bases match TRBD1. The CDR3 sequence is 15 residues long. Germline V gene sequence: CDR1 SGHDT, CDR2 YYEEEE. J was trimmed by 1 base and V by 2 bases; bases with no gene match: 5. CDR3 region: CASSFGDSLNYGYTF. Here the CDR3 DNA reads TGTGCCAGCAGCTTTGGGGACAGTCTTAACTATGGCTACACCTTC.

The rearrangement uses TRBV9 and TRBJ2-1, with 8 bases aligning to TRBD1. This CDR3 has 15 residues. J lost 4 bases, V lost 4 bases, and 7 bases had no gene match. CDR1 and CDR2 from the germline V gene are SGDLS and YYNGEE. This chain's CDR3 is CASSPTGEPYNEQFF. The CDR3 DNA follows: TGTGCCAGCAGCCCGACAGGGGAGCCTTACAATGAGCAGTTCTTC.

V is TRBV5-1 and J is TRBJ2-2; D perhaps matches TRBD1 (5 bases). This CDR3 spans 12 amino acids. Trimming stripped 4 bases from V and 12 bases from J, with 13 bases between. Germline CDR1 SGHRS, CDR2 YFSETQ. Here the CDR3 reads CASSDSSVKLFF. The CDR3 DNA reads TGCGCCAGCAGCGACAGTTCCGTTAAGCTGTTTTTT.

This clone was observed a single time. This sequence joins TRBV5-4 and TRBJ2-7, with D unclear. V dropped 9 bases and J dropped 1 base, with 14 bases sitting between them. The CDR3 has 13 amino acids. Germline V lookup: CDR1 SGHNT, CDR2 YYREEE (reference sequence). The CDR3 sequence is CATAVAGSYEQYF. The CDR3 DNA follows: TGTGCCACCGCCGTGGCAGGTTCCTACGAGCAGTACTTC.

The rearrangement links TRBV5-4 to TRBJ2-3; 14 nucleotides line up with TRBD2. The CDR3 is made up of 17 amino acids. V shed 4 bases and J 5 bases; nucleotides not matched to a gene: 9. Germline assignment: CDR1 SGHNT and CDR2 YYREEE (reference sequence). CDR3 amino acids: CASSVPTSGGAIDTQYF. As DNA, the CDR3 is TGTGCCAGCAGCGTCCCGACTAGCGGGGGGGCGATAGATACGCAGTATTTT.

The CDR3 DNA is TGTGCCAGCAGTTCCGTCCGGGACATTAGAACGCAGCCCCAGCATTTT. It translates to CASSSVRDIRTQPQHF. The V and J genes are TRBV28 and TRBJ1-5, with D perhaps TRBD1 (6 bases). With 4 bases removed from V and 7 bases from J, the gap between germline ends came to 20 bases. The CDR3 consists of 16 residues. Germline V CDR1 and CDR2: MDHEN, SYDVKM.

The chain recombines TRBV5-1 with TRBJ1-5; maybe TRBD1 (6 bases). V was shortened by 0 bases and J by 2 bases, with 18 bases between the two germline ends. Germline V gives CDR1 SGHRS, CDR2 YFSETQ. This CDR3 contains 18 residues. The CDR3 bases are TGCGCCAGCAGCTTGGGGGTGGGTGGGACAAGTGGCAATCAGCCCCAGCATTTT. Translation gives CASSLGVGGTSGNQPQHF.

The V gene is TRBV6-6, the J gene TRBJ1-2; D may be TRBD1 (6 bases). The V end lost 4 bases, the J end lost 4 bases, and 13 bases lay between the germline ends. The length of the CDR3 is 14 residues. Germline CDR1 and CDR2: MNHNY and SVGAGI (reference sequence). In DNA form, the CDR3 reads TGTGCCAGCAGTTCGCCCGGACAGTCCTATGGCTACACCTTC. This gives the protein CASSSPGQSYGYTF.